The following is a T cell receptor (beta chain) sequence with its context. The sample originates from a study of Ad26.COV2.S vaccination and SARS-CoV-2 variants. Assay: immunoSEQ multiplex PCR; the TCRdb copy retains only in-frame clones and omits some. The sample gives under 600,000 clones, about 89% of which show up once; around 1.8% is in the top ten. Treatment described: some 20 received Ad26.COV2.S at low or high dose, single or two shots; a few received placebo; per-sample allocation not given. Sampling happened 63 days after the first vaccine or placebo injection. The germline V gene has CDR1 SGHDN and CDR2 FVKESK. The germline V and J ends were trimmed by 7 bases and 5 bases, with 12 bases remaining between them. The CDR3 length is 13 residues.

This chain joins TRBV14 and TRBJ1-5, with D maybe TRBD1 (5 bases). Source: peripheral blood, taken in a trial of Ad26.COV2.S vaccine versus placebo. The sequence was obtained from a person aged 18 to 59 who received the Ad26.COV2.S COVID-19 vaccine or a placebo. The CDR3 sequence: CASNQGSHQPQHF. The CDR3 DNA reads TGTGCCAGCAACCAGGGATCCCATCAGCCCCAGCATTTT.